This T cell receptor (beta chain) derives from a study of CD8+ T cells in alopecia areata (dated by TCRdb to the late 2010s). A note on the overall study: The treated patients took part in an open-label pilot trial in which moderate-to-severe alopecia areata was treated with oral tofacitinib at 5 to 10 mg twice daily. Patients on tofacitinib were biopsied at baseline and after 4 and 24 weeks of treatment, and several of the patients also had a later scalp biopsy. Scalp clonality was compared across normal scalp (n=4), patchy alopecia areata scalp (n=8), and alopecia totalis/universalis scalp (n=8). RNA came from the PAXgene miRNA kit for fixed scalp, the miRNeasy kit for PBMCs, and the RNeasy kit for mouse skin. Tofacitinib was given for 6 to 18 months, followed by 6 months of follow-up off drug to assess delayed response and recurrence. The SALT score, which quantifies the percentage of affected scalp surface area, was used to measure disease severity in treated patients. In both human patients and the C3H/HeJ mouse model, the study applied high-throughput TCRbeta sequencing to look at T cell clonal expansion in alopecia areata. In humans, TCRbeta sequencing was performed on scalp tissue and on sorted CD4+ and CD8+ peripheral blood T cells from healthy controls and from patients with patchy or totalis/universalis alopecia areata. TCRbeta CDR3 regions were amplified by immunoSEQ multiplex PCR with 35 Vbeta forward and 13 Jbeta reverse primers.

A word on this clone: Which antigen it targets is not known. No base-level quality is on record; no much larger clone is a single base apart.

Trimming costs V 5 bases and J 4 bases, and their ends lie 9 bases apart. The CDR3 spans 13 residues, from the cysteine through the phenylalanine. CDR3 DNA is the only sequence kept; it has 39 bases, read in frame from the first base. CDR1 and CDR2, per the germline V gene, are SGHDT and YYEEEE. In light of the paper, this sample's time point label describes: about 5 months on oral tofacitinib. Explained via the paper, the treatment or condition label denotes: oral pan-JAK inhibitor, 5-10 mg twice daily. From alopecia areata patients, peripheral blood was collected along with lesional scalp punch biopsies. PBMCs were isolated by density centrifugation and stained for CD3, CD4 and CD8, after which CD4+ and CD8+ T cells were sorted on a FACSAria. Preparation of the library involved the immunoSEQ multiplex PCR assay. RNA was extracted from all samples and reverse transcribed into cDNA as template for TCR sequencing. First-strand cDNA was synthesized with SuperScript III using a 2:1 mix of oligo-dT and random hexamers. A synthetic immune receptor repertoire was used to measure amplification bias, and any remaining bias was corrected computationally. Under the source paper's analysis protocol: Raw reads were preprocessed for error removal, and CDR3 was defined according to IMGT conventions as running from the conserved cysteine to phenylalanine. Clonality was calculated as 1 minus Shannon entropy normalized by log2 of the number of productive unique TCRs. Scalp TCRbeta sequences were cross-referenced with sorted blood CD4 and CD8 repertoires so that the CD4 or CD8 identity of scalp clones could be inferred. TCRdb limited this immuneACCESS table to in-frame rearrangements with V and J called. A share of clones is missing; checked studies link under half to unresolved V genes, and the rest is unexplained. The V and J calls and clone size come from that table; D and trimming were worked out from the DNA. This sample lists 150,000 to 250,000 clones; roughly 60% were detected once. Of the sample, approximately 5.1% falls within the top ten clones.

Overall study outcomes, separate from this receptor: Compared with normal scalp, lesional scalp had higher clonality and more expanded CD8+ clones, particularly in alopecia totalis/universalis, a pattern that suggests antigenic drive. Resident alphabeta T cells in normal human skin are also sequenced, complicating scalp TCR repertoire analysis, unlike mouse skin dominated by gammadelta T cells. Tofacitinib significantly decreased scalp clonality and the number of expanded CD8+ clones among the top 100 scalp clones. TCR sequences shared between patients were less clear than in mice, possibly partly because of HLA diversity in the patient population. Because the treated cohort was small and included a single nonresponder, larger studies are needed to assess links between baseline CD8+ expansion and response. During tofacitinib treatment, many expanded lesional clones stuck around in both scalp and blood, and this persistence may partly explain why relapse happens after treatment is stopped.

The chain is assembled from TRBV5-6 and TRBJ2-2; there is no confident call for the D gene. This clonotype originated in a human donor with alopecia areata. Source: CD4+ T cells sorted from blood, taken at week 24, from a patient treated with tofacitinib. The DNA sequence is as follows: TGTGCCAGCAGAGCTTCGCGCACCGGGGAGCTGTTTTTT. It codes for CASRASRTGELFF. With all but the CDR3 taken from the reference TRBV5-6 and TRBJ2-2 genes, the full variable domain is: DAGVTQSPTHLIKTRGQQVTLRCSPKSGHDTVSWYQQALGQGPQFIFQYYEEEERQRGNFPDRFSGHQFPNYSSELNVNALLLGDSALYLCASRASRTGELFFGEGSRLTVL.